The TCR beta chain described here comes from a study of T cells expressing NK-cell markers. Study-level information: Obtained from sorted CD3+CD56+NKG2C+, CD3+CD56+NKG2C- and CD3+CD56-NKG2C+ T cells were the TCR beta repertoires. Study-level results: One observes that, in several donors, these clonotypes were also the leading ones within the CD3+CD56-NKG2C+ fraction.

UMI-tagged 5'RACE template switching yielded the TCR beta cDNA. Each CDR3 protein gets one entry in TCRdb, which reprocessed the 5' RACE reads and gives no DNA. The table gives 200,000 to 300,000 distinct CDR3 sequences; the top ten clones make up 0.3% to 0.45% of it. As concerns this clonotype: Its target is unknown.

The CDR3 has 11 residues. Germline CDR1 reads SGHAT; CDR2 reads FQNNGV. The gene calls are TRBV11-2 and TRBJ2-1; TCRdb reports TRBD1, a call that lacks DNA to check it against. Sequenced: blood T cells: a sorted CD56 or NKG2C T cell subset, CD4+ or CD8+ T cells, or bulk PBMC T cells (not recorded which). The sequence was obtained from a man in his late teens or twenties in good health. The CDR3 region is CASSPGRGQFF.